This T cell receptor (beta chain) appears in the sequencing data of a study of cytomegalovirus exposure and HLA in healthy donors. Comment on this clone: Its antigen is currently unknown.

The CDR3 loop spans 15 amino acids. From germline, CDR1 is SGHTA and CDR2 FQGNSA. The V end lost 6 bases, the J end lost 3 bases, and 16 bases lay between the germline ends. The study ran its PCR with 60 Vbeta and 13 Jbeta primers. Clones were sequenced by immunoSEQ multiplex PCR, and TCRdb holds only the in-frame ones, with some missing. The sample contains around 110,000 clones, roughly three quarters of which appear only once. The study, taken as a whole, reports: Links to common viral pathogens appeared, in a later analysis, for several of the most significant clusters. In all likelihood, a cluster of highly shared sequence variants was a sequencing artifact.

The sample was PBMCs. The sequence came from a man aged 18 to 30 in good health and CMV-seronegative. The chain uses TRBV7-2 and TRBJ2-3; a possible D gene is TRBD1 (6 bases). The CDR3 loop reads CASRSFATGTDTQYF. CDR3 coding DNA: TGTGCCAGCAGATCCTTCGCTACAGGGACAGATACGCAGTATTTT.